The 19 T cell receptor beta chains listed next were all sequenced from one sample in a study of shared clonotypes between healthy human individuals. Assay used: immunoSEQ multiplex PCR; TCRdb lists only in-frame clones, some missing. This sample has hundreds of thousands of clones, with roughly 73% found just once. The specimen was memory CD4+ T cells sorted from blood. Noted subset: CD45RA-negative fraction. These receptors were taken from a woman aged 30 to 39 in good health.

This clone has a handful of counts. The J gene is TRBJ2-1, the V gene TRBV11-2, with 9 bases identical to TRBD2. This CDR3 region has 15 residues. Germline V CDR1 and CDR2: SGHAT, FQNNGV. The junction had 7 bases not matched to a gene; V was cut back by 2 bases and J by 8 bases. The CDR3 region has the DNA TGTGCCAGCAGCTTAAGTAGCGGGAGTTCGTATGAGCAGTTCTTC. It codes for CASSLSSGSSYEQFF.

The chain couples TRBV27 to TRBJ1-5; D perhaps matches TRBD1 (5 bases). Germline values: CDR1 MNHEY, CDR2 SMNVEV (reference sequence). V shed 3 bases and J shed 0 bases, with 15 bases lying between them. The CDR3 length is 17 residues. Here the CDR3 reads CASSLPGGVCSNQPQHF. CDR3 sequence (DNA): TGTGCCAGCAGTTTGCCCGGGGGGGTTTGTAGCAATCAGCCCCAGCATTTT.

This clone has just a few counts. The CDR3 sequence: CASSISGQETQYF. CDR3 bases: TGTGCCAGCAGCATTAGCGGGCAAGAGACCCAGTACTTC. The chain links TRBV9 to TRBJ2-5; TRBD2 matches 7 bases. The germline gives CDR1 SGDLS, CDR2 YYNGEE. The CDR3 has 13 amino acids. The J segment lost 2 bases and the V segment lost 4 bases, leaving 2 bases of the junction unmatched.

This clone was observed a handful of times. The rearrangement uses TRBV7-9 and TRBJ2-3; TRBD1 is a possible D gene (5 bases). The CDR3 length is 15 residues. Per the germline V gene, CDR1 is SEHNR and CDR2 is FQNEAQ (reference sequence). The V gene lost 0 bases and the J gene lost 2 bases, with 9 bases spanning the gap. The CDR3 nucleotides read TGTGCCAGCAGCTTAGCGTCAGGGCCCACAGATACGCAGTATTTT. As protein: CASSLASGPTDTQYF.

The chain uses TRBV2 and TRBJ2-7; TRBD2 matches 7 bases. The germline gives CDR1 SNHLY, CDR2 FYNNEI. The CDR3 has 13 residues. With 6 bases clipped from V and 6 bases from J, the junction kept 8 bases outside the gene matches. The CDR3 DNA sequence: TGTGCCAGCAGAGGACTAGGAGGAAGCGAGCAGTACTTC. Amino acids: CASRGLGGSEQYF.

The gene calls are TRBV15 and TRBJ2-5, with 7 positions matching TRBD1. From germline, CDR1 is LNHNV and CDR2 YYDKDF (reference sequence). The CDR3 runs 12 residues. V lost 8 bases to trimming and J lost 1 base; unmatched junction nucleotides: 1. CDR3 sequence reads: CATGDSQETQYF. CDR3 DNA sequence: TGTGCCACCGGGGACAGCCAAGAGACCCAGTACTTC.

The V call is TRBV19, the J call TRBJ2-7; 7 nucleotides match TRBD2. V lost 1 base, J lost 4 bases, and 10 bases stayed unmatched. Germline-derived CDR1 and CDR2 are LNHDA and SQIVND (reference sequence). The CDR3 contains 16 residues. The CDR3 DNA is TGTGCCAGTAGTATAGGTCTGGCGGGAGCGGGATACGAGCAGTACTTC. Translated: CASSIGLAGAGYEQYF.

The rearrangement links TRBV30 to TRBJ1-2; a weak D match, TRBD1 (6 bases). The CDR3 is 14 amino acids. CDR1 GTSNPN and CDR2 SVGIG come from the germline V gene (reference sequence). Deletions cut 0 bases from V and 7 bases from J, with 15 bases between. The CDR3 spells CAWSVSGVFGGYTF. In DNA form, the CDR3 reads TGTGCCTGGAGTGTATCAGGGGTTTTTGGTGGCTACACCTTC. Together with reference TRBV30 and TRBJ1-2, the CDR3 gives the full variable domain: SQTIHQWPATLVQPVGSPLSLECTVEGTSNPNLYWYRQAAGRGLQLLFYSVGIGQISSEVPQNLSASRPQDRQFILSSKKLLLSDSGFYLCAWSVSGVFGGYTFGSGTRLTVV.

J is TRBJ1-2 and V is TRBV6-1; the D gene is possibly TRBD1 (6 bases). The germline CDR1 and CDR2 sequences are MNHNS and SASEGT. There are 14 residues in the CDR3. Trimming cost V 1 base and J 8 bases, with 14 bases left between them. This CDR3 reads CASSEVSNRVGYTF. The CDR3 DNA is TGTGCCAGCAGTGAAGTGTCTAACAGGGTCGGCTACACCTTC.

The chain carries TRBV5-5 and TRBJ2-7; D gene unclear. The CDR3 sequence is 15 residues long. Germline assignment: CDR1 SGHKS and CDR2 YYEKEE (reference sequence). Trimming took 0 bases from V and 4 from J, leaving 14 bases between them. CDR3 DNA sequence: TGTGCCAGCAGCTTGGCCGCCGACTCTACGTACGAGCAGTACTTC. Residues: CASSLAADSTYEQYF. Based on the CDR3 plus reference TRBV5-5 and TRBJ2-7, the full variable domain is DAGVTQSPTHLIKTRGQQVTLRCSPISGHKSVSWYQQVLGQGPQFIFQYYEKEERGRGNFPDRFSARQFPNYSSELNVNALLLGDSALYLCASSLAADSTYEQYFGPGTRLTVT.

This chain joins TRBV25-1 and TRBJ2-5; a possible D gene is TRBD1 (5 bases). The CDR3 has 14 amino acids. Germline V gives CDR1 MGHDK, CDR2 SYGVNS. The V gene lost 1 base and the J gene lost 5 bases, with 11 bases spanning the gap. The CDR3 is CASSESIKGETQYF. DNA for the CDR3: TGTGCCAGCAGTGAATCGATAAAGGGGGAGACCCAGTACTTC.

This rearrangement joins TRBV5-1 to TRBJ1-2; D is unresolved. Trimming removed 0 bases from V and 4 bases from J, with 13 bases in between. The CDR3 covers 15 residues. Germline V gives CDR1 SGHRS, CDR2 YFSETQ. The chain's CDR3 is CASSLEGSLGYGYTF. For the CDR3, the DNA is TGCGCCAGCAGCTTGGAAGGGTCATTGGGCTATGGCTACACCTTC.

The J gene is TRBJ2-1, the V gene TRBV12-5, with 10 nucleotides matching TRBD2. Germline-derived CDR1 and CDR2 are LGHNT and FRNRAP. V lost 2 bases, J lost 5 bases, and 6 bases stayed unmatched. CDR3 length: 16 residues. This CDR3 reads CASGLLLAGVHNEQFF. The CDR3 nucleotides are TGTGCTAGTGGTTTGCTCCTAGCGGGAGTACACAATGAGCAGTTCTTC.

This clone was seen only once. The chain is built from TRBV29-1 and TRBJ1-3, with 11 bases matching TRBD1. This CDR3 contains 14 residues. The trim removed 7 bases at V and 4 bases at J, leaving 6 bases unmatched. CDR1 SQVTM and CDR2 ANQGSEA come from the germline V gene. CDR3 nucleotide sequence: TGCAGCGGGACAGGGGGCGCGTGGGGAAACACCATATATTTT. Encoded protein: CSGTGGAWGNTIYF.

This clone has just one count. The chain joins TRBV2 to TRBJ2-2; 12 bases match TRBD1. This CDR3 is 15 amino acids long. After removal of 6 bases from V and 4 bases from J, the junction contained 3 bases not matched to a gene. Germline V gene data show CDR1 as SNHLY and CDR2 as FYNNEI. The CDR3 protein is CASRGQGAATGELFF. CDR3 DNA: TGTGCCAGCAGGGGACAGGGGGCCGCCACCGGGGAGCTGTTTTTT. The full variable domain, in which reference TRBV2 and TRBJ2-2 provide the parts outside the CDR3, is EPEVTQTPSHQVTQMGQEVILRCVPISNHLYFYWYRQILGQKVEFLVSFYNNEISEKSEIFDDQFSVERPDGSNFTLKIRSTKLEDSAMYFCASRGQGAATGELFFGEGSRLTVL.

The chain employs TRBV9 and TRBJ1-2, with D tentatively TRBD1 (6 bases). The ends were cut back, 5 bases at V and 6 bases at J, with 20 bases in the middle. CDR1 is SGDLS, CDR2 YYNGEE, per germline. The CDR3 consists of 15 residues. CDR3: CASSSDRLRMNGYTF. CDR3 nucleotide sequence: TGTGCCAGCAGTTCTGACAGGCTGCGTATGAATGGCTACACCTTC.

The V and J genes are TRBV5-1 and TRBJ2-1, with D unresolved. This CDR3 has 14 residues. V lost 2 bases, J lost 2 bases, and 8 bases lay in between. CDR1 is SGHRS and CDR2 is YFSETQ in the germline V gene. CDR3: CASSLSVTYNEQFF. CDR3 in DNA: TGCGCCAGCAGCTTATCCGTTACCTACAATGAGCAGTTCTTC.

This clone was seen just once. V and J are TRBV19 and TRBJ1-2; 11 bases line up with TRBD1. The CDR3 has 15 residues. From germline, CDR1 is LNHDA and CDR2 SQIVND (reference sequence). V lost 5 bases, J lost 2 bases, and 4 bases stayed unmatched. The CDR3: CASSPRTGGNYGYTF. The CDR3 coding sequence is TGTGCCAGTAGTCCTCGGACAGGGGGCAACTATGGCTACACCTTC.

The chain has TRBV29-1 and TRBJ2-5; 8 bases are a match to TRBD1. V was clipped by 6 bases and J by 5 bases; unmatched bases: 11. The CDR3 consists of 14 residues. Germline CDR1 and CDR2: SQVTM and ANQGSEA. For the CDR3, the DNA is TGCAGCGTCGGTTTCGACAGGGGCAGGGAGACCCAGTACTTC. Translated: CSVGFDRGRETQYF.